This TCR beta chain came from a study of blood T cell repertoires in COVID-19 (dated by TCRdb to 2020 to 2022). Broadly, across the study: Samples from collaborators originated in the United States, Italy and Spain and spanned both the acute and convalescent phases of COVID-19. The material from the prospective study consisted of cDNA or gDNA derived from T cells, B-cell-depleted T cells, or PBMCs. Deeply sampled blood TCRbeta repertoires from subjects exposed to, actively infected with, or recovered from COVID-19 were included in the dataset. A freely available public database, intended as a resource for researchers studying the immune response to SARS-CoV-2, is where the repertoires were released. The samples were drawn from the first 160 participants of the ongoing ImmuneRACE study and from 1,254 subjects provided by 6 global collaborators. The sample metadata nearly always contained a de-identified subject ID, COVID-19 status, age in years and sex. Where available, HLA class I and class II types were taken from metadata supplied by the sample provider and were not determined by assay-based typing.

Findings and caveats that apply to the study as a whole: The quantity of clinical and demographic metadata differed by source and by participant and was supplied without curation.

TCRbeta CDR3 regions were amplified from genomic DNA using the immunoSEQ Assay, a bias-controlled multiplex PCR. On the authors' methods: The number of nucleated cells in each sample was estimated by amplification of reference gene primers within the assay. Sequence reads were collapsed and filtered to measure the absolute abundance of every unique TCRbeta CDR3 rearrangement. Productive Simpson clonality was computed per sample as the square root of Simpson's diversity index over productive rearrangements. Entries here come from immuneACCESS through TCRdb and include only in-frame sequences with V and J called. Some clones fail to appear in such tables; in the studies checked, an unresolved V gene covers under half of the shortfall, and the cause of the remainder is unknown. For V, J and clone size, that table is used; D and trimming come from the DNA. The sample table shows around 97,000 clones, and approximately 89% are seen once. The top ten constitute approximately 20% of the sample.

About this clone itself: Its target antigen remains unknown. Base qualities are missing; no much larger clone stands one base away.

From the cysteine through the phenylalanine, the CDR3 covers 12 amino acids. Left in the record is the CDR3 DNA by itself, 36 bases read in frame from the first base. At the junction V is shortened by 5 bases and J by 7 bases, with 11 bases in between. The collaborating institutions used their own protocols to collect whole blood in K2EDTA tubes. For TCRbeta analysis, collaborators shipped samples in one of three forms: frozen whole blood, isolated PBMCs, or DNA extracted from either of those sample types. This sequence originates from a human donor in a cohort sampled during active COVID-19. The chain is assembled from TRBV12-3 or TRBV12-4 and TRBJ1-1; TRBD1 is perhaps the D gene, given 6 matching bases. The sequenced material came from peripheral blood. The CDR3 reads as follows: CASSHTQGEAFF. The nucleotide sequence is given as TGTGCCAGCAGTCACACACAGGGTGAAGCTTTCTTT.